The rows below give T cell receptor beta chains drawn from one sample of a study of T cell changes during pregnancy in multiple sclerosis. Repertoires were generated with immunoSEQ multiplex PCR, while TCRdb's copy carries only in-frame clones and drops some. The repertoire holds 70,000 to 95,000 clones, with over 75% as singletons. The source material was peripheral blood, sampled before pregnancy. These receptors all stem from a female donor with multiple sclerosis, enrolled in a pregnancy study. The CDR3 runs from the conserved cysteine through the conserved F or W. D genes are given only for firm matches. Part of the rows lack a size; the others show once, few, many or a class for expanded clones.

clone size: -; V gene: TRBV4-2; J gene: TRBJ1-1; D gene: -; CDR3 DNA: TGTGCCAGCAGCCAAGTCGGGGGGGCGTCCATGAACACTGAAGCTTTCTTT; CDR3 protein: CASSQVGGASMNTEAFF
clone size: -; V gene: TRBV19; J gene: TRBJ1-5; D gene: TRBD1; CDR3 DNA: TGTGCCAGTAGTCTAAGGACAGGGGAGAGCAATCAGCCCCAGCATTTT; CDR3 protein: CASSLRTGESNQPQHF
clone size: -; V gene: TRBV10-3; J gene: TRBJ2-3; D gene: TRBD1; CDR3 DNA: TGTGCCATCAGTGAGTTCCCGGGACAGGAAAGCACAGATACGCAGTATTTT; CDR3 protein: CAISEFPGQESTDTQYF
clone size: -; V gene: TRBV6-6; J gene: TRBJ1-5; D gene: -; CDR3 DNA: TGTGCCAGCAGAAGGGACTTAAATCAGCCCCAGCATTTT; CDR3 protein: CASRRDLNQPQHF
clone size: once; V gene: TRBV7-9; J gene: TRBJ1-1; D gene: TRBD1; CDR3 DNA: TGTGCCAGCAGTTCGACAGGGCTGAACACTGAAGCTTTCTTT; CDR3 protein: CASSSTGLNTEAFF
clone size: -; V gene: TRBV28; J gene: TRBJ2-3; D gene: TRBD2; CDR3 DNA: TGTGCCAGCAGTTCCGCCGGGACTAGCGGTGCAGATACGCAGTATTTT; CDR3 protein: CASSSAGTSGADTQYF
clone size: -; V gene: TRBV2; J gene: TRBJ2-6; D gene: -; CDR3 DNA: TGTGCCAGCAGTCGGAGATCTGGGGCCAACGTCCTGACTTTC; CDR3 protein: CASSRRSGANVLTF
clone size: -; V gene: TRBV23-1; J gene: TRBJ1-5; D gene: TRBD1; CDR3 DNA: TGCGCCAGCAGACACAATGGGAGTACCCGGGACAGGGAAGGAATGGGGCCCCAGCATTTT; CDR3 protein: CASRHNGSTRDREGMGPQHF
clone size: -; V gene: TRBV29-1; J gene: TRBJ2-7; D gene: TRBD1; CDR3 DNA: TGCAGCGCTTCCGGGACAGGTCTCTACGAGCAGTACTTC; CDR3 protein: CSASGTGLYEQYF
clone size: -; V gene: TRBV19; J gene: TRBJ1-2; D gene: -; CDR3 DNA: TGTGCCAGTAGTATCACCCAGGCCTATGGCTACACCTTC; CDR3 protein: CASSITQAYGYTF
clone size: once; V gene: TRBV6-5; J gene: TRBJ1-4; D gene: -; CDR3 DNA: TGTGCCAGCAGTTCCCGGGGGGCCGCAACTAATGAAAAACTGTTTTTT; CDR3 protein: CASSSRGAATNEKLFF
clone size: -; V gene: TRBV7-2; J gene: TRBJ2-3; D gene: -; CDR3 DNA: TGTGCCAGCAGCCCTTTAGGGGGCACAGATACGCAGTATTTT; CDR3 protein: CASSPLGGTDTQYF
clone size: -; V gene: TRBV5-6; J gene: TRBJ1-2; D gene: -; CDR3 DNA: TGTGCCAGCAGCTTGGGCAGAAACTATGGCTACACCTTC; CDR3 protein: CASSLGRNYGYTF
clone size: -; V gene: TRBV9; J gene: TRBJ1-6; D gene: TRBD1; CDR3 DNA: TGTGCCAGCAGCGGCCGGGACAGGGGTTACTCACCCCTCCACTTT; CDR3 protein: CASSGRDRGYSPLHF
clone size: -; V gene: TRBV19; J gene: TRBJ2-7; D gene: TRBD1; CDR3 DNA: TGTGCCAGCGCCCCCGGGGGGACAGGGGATGGGCCGCAGTACTTC; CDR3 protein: CASAPGGTGDGPQYF
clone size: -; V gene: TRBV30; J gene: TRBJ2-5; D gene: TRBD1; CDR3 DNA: TGTGCCTGGAGTCCACGGACAGGGGAAGAGACCCAGTACTTC; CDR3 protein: CAWSPRTGEETQYF
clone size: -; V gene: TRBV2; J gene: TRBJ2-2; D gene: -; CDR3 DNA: TGTGCCAGCAGTGCGATGCGGCCCGGGGAGCTGTTTTTT; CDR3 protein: CASSAMRPGELFF
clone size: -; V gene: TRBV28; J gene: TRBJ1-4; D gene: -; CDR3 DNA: TGTGCCAGCAGTCCGGAGGAGGGCGAAGGGCCTAATGAAAAACTGTTTTTT; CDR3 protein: CASSPEEGEGPNEKLFF
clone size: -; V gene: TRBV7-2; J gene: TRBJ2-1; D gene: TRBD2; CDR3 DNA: TGTGCCAGCAGCAACCGACTAGCGGGACCCAATGAGCAGTTCTTC; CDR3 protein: CASSNRLAGPNEQFF
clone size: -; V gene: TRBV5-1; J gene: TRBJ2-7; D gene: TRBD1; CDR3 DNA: TGCGCCAGCAGCGACAGGGACGAGCAGTACTTC; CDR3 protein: CASSDRDEQYF
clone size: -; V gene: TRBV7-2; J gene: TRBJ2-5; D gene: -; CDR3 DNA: TGTGCCAGCAGCTTAAATGGCGGGGAAGAGACCCAGTACTTC; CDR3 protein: CASSLNGGEETQYF
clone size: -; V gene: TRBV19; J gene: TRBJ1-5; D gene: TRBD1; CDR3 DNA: TGTGCCAGTAGTCCTTGGACAGGGCTTAGCAATCAGCCCCAGCATTTT; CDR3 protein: CASSPWTGLSNQPQHF
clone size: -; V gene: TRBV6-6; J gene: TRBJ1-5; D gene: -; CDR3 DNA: TGTGCCAGCAGTACTACGGAGAGTCAGCCCCAGCATTTT; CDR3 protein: CASSTTESQPQHF
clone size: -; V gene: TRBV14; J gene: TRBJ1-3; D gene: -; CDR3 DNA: TGTGCCAGCAGCCCGTCAGGTTCAGGAAACACCATATATTTT; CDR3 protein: CASSPSGSGNTIYF
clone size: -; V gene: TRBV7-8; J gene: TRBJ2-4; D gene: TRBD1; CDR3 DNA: TGTGCCAGCAGCTTAGAGGGGGCGCTTAGCATTCAGTACTTC; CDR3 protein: CASSLEGALSIQYF
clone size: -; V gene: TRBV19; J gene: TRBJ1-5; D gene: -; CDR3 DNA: TGTGCCAGTCGTAGGACATCTAGCAATCAGCCCCAGCATTTT; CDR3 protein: CASRRTSSNQPQHF
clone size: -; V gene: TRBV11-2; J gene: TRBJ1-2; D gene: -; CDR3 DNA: TGTGCCACTACAGAATTTATCTATGGCTACACCTTC; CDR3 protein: CATTEFIYGYTF
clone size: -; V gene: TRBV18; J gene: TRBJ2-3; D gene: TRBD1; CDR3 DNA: TGTGCCAGCTCACCGTCCGGGACAGAAGATACGCAGTATTTT; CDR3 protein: CASSPSGTEDTQYF
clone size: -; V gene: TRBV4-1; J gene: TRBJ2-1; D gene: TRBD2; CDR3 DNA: TGCGCCAGCAGCCTCAGGCACCAGCGGGGGGGCTCCTACAATGAGCAGTTCTTC; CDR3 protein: CASSLRHQRGGSYNEQFF
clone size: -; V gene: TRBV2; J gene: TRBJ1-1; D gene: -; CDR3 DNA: TGTGCCAGCAGTGGATTACAGACAATGAACACTGAAGCTTTCTTT; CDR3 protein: CASSGLQTMNTEAFF
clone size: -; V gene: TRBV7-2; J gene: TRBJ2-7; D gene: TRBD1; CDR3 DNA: TGTGCCAGCAGCTTAAGGACAGGGCCCTACGAGCAGTACTTC; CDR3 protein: CASSLRTGPYEQYF
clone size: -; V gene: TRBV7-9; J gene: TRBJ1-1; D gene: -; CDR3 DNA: TGTGCCAGCAGCTTAGCTACGGGTTACACTGAAGCTTTCTTT; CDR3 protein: CASSLATGYTEAFF
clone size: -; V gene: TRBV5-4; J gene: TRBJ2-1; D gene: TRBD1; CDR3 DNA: TGTGCCAGCAGCTCCCCTCCGGACAGGGGGAACAATGAGCAGTTCTTC; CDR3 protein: CASSSPPDRGNNEQFF
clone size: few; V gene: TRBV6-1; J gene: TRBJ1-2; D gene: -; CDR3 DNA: TGTGCCAGCAGTGAGTACCAGGGAGGCTATGGCTACACCTTC; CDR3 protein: CASSEYQGGYGYTF
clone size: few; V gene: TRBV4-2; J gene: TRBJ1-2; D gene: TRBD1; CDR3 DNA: TGTGCCAGCAGCCAAGTCTTAGGGGGCGATGGCTACACCTTC; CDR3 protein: CASSQVLGGDGYTF
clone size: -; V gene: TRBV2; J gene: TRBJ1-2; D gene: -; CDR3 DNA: TGTGCCAGCAGTGTTGTCAGGACAGCCACATATGGCTACACCTTC; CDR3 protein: CASSVVRTATYGYTF
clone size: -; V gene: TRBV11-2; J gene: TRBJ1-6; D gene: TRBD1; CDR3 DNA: TGTGCCAGCAGCCCCTCGGGACAGGGACGATCACCCCTCCACTTT; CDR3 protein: CASSPSGQGRSPLHF